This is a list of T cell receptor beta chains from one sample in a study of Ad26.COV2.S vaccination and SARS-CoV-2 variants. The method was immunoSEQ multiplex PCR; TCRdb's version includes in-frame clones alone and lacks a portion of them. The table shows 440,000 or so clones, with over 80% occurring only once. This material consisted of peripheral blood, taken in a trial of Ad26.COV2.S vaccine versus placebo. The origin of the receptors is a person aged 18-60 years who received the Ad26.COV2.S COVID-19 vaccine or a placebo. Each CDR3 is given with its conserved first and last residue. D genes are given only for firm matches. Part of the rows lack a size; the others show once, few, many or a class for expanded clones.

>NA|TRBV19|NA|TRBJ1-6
CASSTLGVGSPLHF
TGTGCCAGTAGCACGTTGGGGGTGGGCTCACCCCTCCACTTT
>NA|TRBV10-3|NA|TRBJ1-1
CAISESSRGLNTEAFF
TGTGCCATCAGTGAGTCGAGTAGGGGGTTGAACACTGAAGCTTTCTTT
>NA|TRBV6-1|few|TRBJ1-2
CASSESWDNLRSYTF
TGTGCCAGCAGTGAAAGTTGGGACAATCTACGTAGCTACACCTTC
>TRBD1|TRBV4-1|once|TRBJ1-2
CASSQPGQKYGYTF
TGCGCCAGCAGCCAACCGGGACAGAAATATGGCTACACCTTC
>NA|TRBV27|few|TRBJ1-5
CASSLMGGGQPQHF
TGTGCCAGCAGTTTAATGGGAGGAGGTCAGCCCCAGCATTTT
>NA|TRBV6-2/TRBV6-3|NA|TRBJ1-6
CASSLFWGAPNNSPLHF
TGTGCCAGCAGTCTCTTCTGGGGGGCGCCGAATAATTCACCCCTCCACTTT
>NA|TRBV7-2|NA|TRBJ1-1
CASSLVVVRVNTEAFF
TGTGCCAGCAGCTTAGTCGTGGTGAGGGTGAACACTGAAGCTTTCTTT
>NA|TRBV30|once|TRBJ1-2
CAWSRGRGAYGYTF
TGTGCCTGGAGTAGAGGGAGGGGGGCCTATGGCTACACCTTC
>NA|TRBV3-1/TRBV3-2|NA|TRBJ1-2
CASSYSYVVQSLYGYTF
TGTGCCAGCAGCTACTCCTACGTCGTGCAAAGCCTTTATGGCTACACCTTC
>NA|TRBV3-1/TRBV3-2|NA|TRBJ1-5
CASSQKNGGGLYSNQPQHF
TGTGCCAGCAGCCAAAAAAATGGGGGGGGCCTCTATAGCAATCAGCCCCAGCATTTT
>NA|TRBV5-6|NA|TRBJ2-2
CASFGIGYTGELFF
TGTGCCAGCTTTGGAATTGGTTACACCGGGGAGCTGTTTTTT
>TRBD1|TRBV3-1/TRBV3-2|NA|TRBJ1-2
CASSLVTGTGRAGYTF
TGTGCCAGCAGCCTCGTCACCGGGACAGGGAGGGCCGGCTACACCTTC
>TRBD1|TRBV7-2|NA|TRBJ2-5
CASSAGTGGGTQYF
TGTGCCAGCAGCGCAGGGACAGGAGGTGGGACCCAGTACTTC
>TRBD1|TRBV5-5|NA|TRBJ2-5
CASSTGTGGRETQYF
TGTGCCAGCAGCACGGGGACAGGGGGCAGGGAGACCCAGTACTTC
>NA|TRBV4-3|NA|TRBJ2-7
CASSQEWWGSYEQYF
TGCGCCAGCAGCCAAGAATGGTGGGGCTCCTACGAGCAGTACTTC
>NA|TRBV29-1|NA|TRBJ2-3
CSVDGVDGDTQYF
TGCAGCGTTGACGGGGTGGACGGAGATACGCAGTATTTT
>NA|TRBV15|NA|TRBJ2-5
CATSRNQGLGRETQYF
TGTGCCACCAGCAGAAACCAGGGGTTAGGTAGAGAGACCCAGTACTTC
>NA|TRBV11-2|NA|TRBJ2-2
CASSVRDSGLAGGELFF
TGTGCCAGCAGCGTCCGGGACTCTGGACTTGCGGGCGGGGAGCTGTTTTTT
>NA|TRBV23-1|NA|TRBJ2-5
CASSQSSPSSFETQYF
TGCGCCAGCAGTCAATCAAGTCCTTCTTCGTTCGAGACCCAGTACTTC
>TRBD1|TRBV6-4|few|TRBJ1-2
CASSSQGRYGYTF
TGTGCCAGCAGTTCACAGGGGCGCTATGGCTACACCTTC
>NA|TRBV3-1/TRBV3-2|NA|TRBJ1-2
CASSPWTSLAGYTF
TGTGCCAGCAGCCCCTGGACCTCCCTGGCGGGCTACACCTTC
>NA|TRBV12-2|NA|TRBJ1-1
CASRPGTEHEAFF
TGTGCAAGTCGCCCGGGGACAGAGCATGAAGCTTTCTTT
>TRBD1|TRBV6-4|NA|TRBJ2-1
CASREDRGRHNEQFF
TGTGCCAGCAGAGAAGACAGGGGGCGTCACAATGAGCAGTTCTTC
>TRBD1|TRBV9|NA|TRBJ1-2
CASSVGQHYGYTF
TGTGCCAGCAGCGTGGGACAGCACTATGGCTACACCTTC
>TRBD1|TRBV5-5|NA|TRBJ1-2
CASSLAGGWGYTF
TGTGCCAGCAGCTTGGCAGGGGGCTGGGGCTACACCTTC
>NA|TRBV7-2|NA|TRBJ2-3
CASSLDLASDTQYF
TGTGCCAGCAGCTTAGACCTAGCATCAGATACGCAGTATTTT
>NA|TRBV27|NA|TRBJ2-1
CASSAEPPRFMSSYNEQFF
TGTGCCAGCAGTGCGGAACCTCCTCGATTTATGAGCTCCTACAATGAGCAGTTCTTC
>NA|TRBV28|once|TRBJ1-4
CASRGLSLRTDDEKLFF
TGTGCCAGCAGGGGACTAAGTCTCAGGACAGACGATGAAAAACTGTTTTTT
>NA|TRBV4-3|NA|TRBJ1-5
CASSQSRDSNQPQHF
TGCGCCAGCAGCCAGTCTCGGGATAGCAATCAGCCCCAGCATTTT
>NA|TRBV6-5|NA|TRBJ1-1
CASIKPRNMNTEAFF
TGTGCCAGCATTAAACCCAGGAATATGAACACTGAAGCTTTCTTT
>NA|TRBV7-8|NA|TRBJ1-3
CASRRGYSDDGNTIYF
TGTGCCAGCAGGAGGGGGTATAGCGACGATGGAAACACCATATATTTT
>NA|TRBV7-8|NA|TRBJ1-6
CASSLVVGRGDSPLHF
TGTGCCAGCAGCTTAGTTGTGGGTCGGGGGGATTCACCCCTCCACTTT
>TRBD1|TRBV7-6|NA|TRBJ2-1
CASSLGYGTDTYNEQFF
TGTGCCAGCAGCTTAGGTTACGGGACAGATACCTACAATGAGCAGTTCTTC
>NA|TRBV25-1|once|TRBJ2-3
CAVSSSTDTQYF
TGTGCCGTGAGCAGTAGCACAGATACGCAGTATTTT
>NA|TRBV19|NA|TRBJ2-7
CASSIARGDNEQYF
TGTGCCAGTAGTATAGCCAGGGGGGACAACGAGCAGTACTTC
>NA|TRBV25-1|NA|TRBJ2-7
CASLPTSGRIYEQYF
TGTGCCAGCCTCCCAACCTCGGGACGGATTTACGAGCAGTACTTC
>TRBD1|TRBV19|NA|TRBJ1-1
CASRKGTGNTEAFF
TGTGCCAGTCGAAAGGGGACAGGGAACACTGAAGCTTTCTTT
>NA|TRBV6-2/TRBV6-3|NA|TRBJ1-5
CASSYVGDQPQHF
TGTGCCAGCAGTTACGTTGGGGATCAGCCCCAGCATTTT
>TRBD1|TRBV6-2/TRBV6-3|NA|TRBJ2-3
CASSPGTAPLGTDTQYF
TGTGCCAGCAGCCCCGGGACAGCCCCTTTGGGCACAGATACGCAGTATTTT
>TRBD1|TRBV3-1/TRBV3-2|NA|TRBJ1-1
CASRWTGKNTEAFF
TGTGCCAGCAGGTGGACAGGGAAGAACACTGAAGCTTTCTTT
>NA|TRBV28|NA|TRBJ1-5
CASSWGQPQHF
TGTGCCAGCAGTTGGGGTCAGCCCCAGCATTTT